The entry that follows covers one TCR beta chain sequence. The table came from immunoSEQ multiplex PCR; TCRdb's copy has only in-frame clones and leaves some out. The data show 210,000 or so clones, around 86% seen once. The data were taken from a study of blood T cell repertoires in COVID-19. J lost 7 bases, V lost 5 bases, and 6 bases had no gene match. Looked up from germline, CDR1 is SGHAT and CDR2 is FQNNGV. The CDR3 covers 13 residues. Input material: peripheral blood. The sequence was obtained from a man aged 50 to 60 with acute or convalescent COVID-19. This chain joins TRBV11-2 and TRBJ1-2; 8 bases fit TRBD1. The chain's CDR3 is CASSPSDRAGYTF. The CDR3 bases are TGTGCCAGCAGCCCATCGGACAGGGCTGGCTACACCTTC.